This is a list of T cell receptor beta chains from one sample in a study of beta chain features in type 1 diabetes. Libraries were prepared by immunoSEQ multiplex PCR; TCRdb keeps only in-frame clonotypes and omits some of them. The sample holds more than 110,000 clones, about 7.1% seen once. The sample comprised central memory CD4+ T cells from blood. The receptors shown here come from a woman in her 30s in good health. Each CDR3 is given with its conserved first and last residue. D genes are given only for firm matches. Clone size appears in some rows only: once, few, many, or a class for an expanded clone.

d_call | j_call | cdr3_length | v_call | clone_size | cdr3_nt | cdr3_aa
- | TRBJ1-2 | 15 | TRBV19 | - | TGTGCCAGTAGTATAGGGGGAGGCGACAACTATGGCTACACCTTC | CASSIGGGDNYGYTF
TRBD1 | TRBJ1-2 | 14 | TRBV9 | - | TGTGCCAGCAGAAAAGGACAGGGTGAGCGCGGCTACACCTTC | CASRKGQGERGYTF
TRBD1 | TRBJ2-3 | 14 | TRBV7-9 | few | TGTGCCAGCCGCTGGGACAGGCGCACAGATACGCAGTATTTT | CASRWDRRTDTQYF
- | TRBJ1-1 | 15 | TRBV5-4 | few | TGTGCCAGCAGCTTGGTTGGAGGGATGCACACTGAAGCTTTCTTT | CASSLVGGMHTEAFF
TRBD1 | TRBJ1-4 | 15 | TRBV9 | - | TGTGCCAGCAGCGCCTTGACAGGGGGCGTTGAAAAACTGTTTTTT | CASSALTGGVEKLFF
- | TRBJ2-3 | 15 | TRBV7-2 | few | TGTGCCAGCAGCTTAAGGACTATTCGCGCAGATACGCAGTATTTT | CASSLRTIRADTQYF
- | TRBJ2-5 | 14 | TRBV18 | - | TGTGCCAGCTCTTTTGGGACTGGAGGGGAGACCCAGTACTTC | CASSFGTGGETQYF
TRBD1 | TRBJ1-4 | 15 | TRBV5-1 | - | TGCGCCAGCAGCTTATCGGGACAGGGAACTGAAAAACTGTTTTTT | CASSLSGQGTEKLFF
TRBD1 | TRBJ1-1 | 15 | TRBV18 | many | TGTGCCAGCTCACCCCAGGGACAGCTGAACACTGAAGCTTTCTTT | CASSPQGQLNTEAFF
TRBD2 | TRBJ2-7 | 16 | TRBV29-1 | - | TGCAGCGTCATAGGGGGGACTAGCGGGGTATCCTACGAGCAGTACTTC | CSVIGGTSGVSYEQYF
TRBD1 | TRBJ2-7 | 13 | TRBV29-1 | many | TGCAGCGTTTTGGGCAGGGGGAGATACGAGCAGTACTTC | CSVLGRGRYEQYF
- | TRBJ2-5 | 15 | TRBV28 | - | TGTGCCAGCAGTTTACCCCAGGGGTTGGGAGAGACCCAGTACTTC | CASSLPQGLGETQYF
TRBD2 | TRBJ2-2 | 18 | TRBV7-8 | - | TGTGCCAGCAGCTTAGGATCCGGTAGCGGGGGAGCGTCCGGGGAGCTGTTTTTT | CASSLGSGSGGASGELFF
TRBD1 | TRBJ2-7 | 15 | TRBV6-5 | few | TGTGCCAGCAGTTCCCCGCGACAGGGCTCCTACGAGCAGTACTTC | CASSSPRQGSYEQYF
- | TRBJ1-2 | 17 | TRBV4-1 | - | TGCGCCAGCAGCCAAGGATTTTGGCCAGAAGCTAACTATGGCTACACCTTC | CASSQGFWPEANYGYTF
TRBD2 | TRBJ2-5 | 15 | TRBV7-2 | many | TGTGCCAGCAGCTTTGTTGGAGGGAGGGAGGAGACCCAGTACTTC | CASSFVGGREETQYF
- | TRBJ2-7 | 12 | TRBV6-5 | - | TGTGCCACAACTAGTTCGTTCCGCGAGCAGTACTTC | CATTSSFREQYF
- | TRBJ2-7 | 13 | TRBV7-6 | few | TGTGCCAGCAAGAGGGAGAACTCCTACGAGCAGTACTTC | CASKRENSYEQYF
TRBD1 | TRBJ1-2 | 13 | TRBV30 | few | TGTGCCTGGAGTAGGACAGGGGCGGGGGGCTACACCTTC | CAWSRTGAGGYTF
- | TRBJ2-7 | 11 | TRBV7-9 | - | TGTGCCAGCGGGACTCCGTACGAGCAGTACTTC | CASGTPYEQYF
TRBD2 | TRBJ2-7 | 15 | TRBV7-2 | - | TGTGCCAGCAGCGGATTAGCGGGAGGGCCGGGCGAGCAGTACTTC | CASSGLAGGPGEQYF
- | TRBJ1-4 | 16 | TRBV6-1 | - | TGTGCCAGCAGTGAAGCCGGACAGCCCACTAATGAAAAACTGTTTTTT | CASSEAGQPTNEKLFF
TRBD1 | TRBJ2-5 | 16 | TRBV4-3 | - | TGCGCCAGCAGCCAAGATTTGCAGGGGGTACGAGAGACCCAGTACTTC | CASSQDLQGVRETQYF
- | TRBJ1-4 | 18 | TRBV7-9 | many | TGTGCCAGCAGCCCCCGTCCGGGGGAGGAGGCAACTAATGAAAAACTGTTTTTT | CASSPRPGEEATNEKLFF
TRBD1 | TRBJ1-5 | 15 | TRBV28 | many | TGTGCCAGCAGTTCGACAGGGGGTAACAATCAGCCCCAGCATTTT | CASSSTGGNNQPQHF
TRBD2 | TRBJ2-1 | 16 | TRBV7-2 | few | TGTGCCAGCAGCTCACCACCGGGACTAGCGACGCATGAGCAGTTCTTC | CASSSPPGLATHEQFF
TRBD2 | TRBJ2-1 | 16 | TRBV18 | - | TGTGCCAGCTCACCGCAGACTAGCGGTTTCAACAATGAGCAGTTCTTC | CASSPQTSGFNNEQFF
TRBD1 | TRBJ2-5 | 13 | TRBV6-5 | - | TGTGCCAGCAGCCGACAGGGAAAAGAGACCCAGTACTTC | CASSRQGKETQYF
- | TRBJ2-5 | 10 | TRBV6-1 | - | TGTGCCAGTCACTTAGAGACCCAGTACTTC | CASHLETQYF
TRBD2 | TRBJ2-1 | 16 | TRBV4-1 | few | TGCGCCAGCAGCCGACATTCTAGCGGCTCCTACAATGAGCAGTTCTTC | CASSRHSSGSYNEQFF
- | TRBJ2-1 | 15 | TRBV4-2 | few | TGTGCCAGCAGCCAAGTAGGAGGGGATTACAATGAGCAGTTCTTC | CASSQVGGDYNEQFF
- | TRBJ1-5 | 15 | TRBV2 | few | TGTGCCAGCAGGCAGGGTGGGAATAGCAATCAGCCCCAGCATTTT | CASRQGGNSNQPQHF
TRBD1 | TRBJ1-2 | 13 | TRBV18 | - | TGTGCCAGCTCACCAGACAGGGACTATGGCTACACCTTC | CASSPDRDYGYTF
TRBD1 | TRBJ1-1 | 17 | TRBV5-1 | - | TGCGCCAGCAGCGGATCGGCCGGGACAGGGGGACACACTGAAGCTTTCTTT | CASSGSAGTGGHTEAFF
- | TRBJ1-5 | 15 | TRBV18 | few | TGTGCCAGCTCACCGGCCCACGAGGCCTATCAGCCCCAGCATTTT | CASSPAHEAYQPQHF
TRBD1 | TRBJ2-3 | 12 | TRBV7-2 | - | TGTGCCAGTACGACAGGGCGAGATACGCAGTATTTT | CASTTGRDTQYF
TRBD1 | TRBJ2-7 | 14 | TRBV5-1 | - | TGCGCCAGCAGCCCAGACAGGGGGCGGGATGAGCAGTACTTC | CASSPDRGRDEQYF
TRBD1 | TRBJ2-5 | 15 | TRBV29-1 | few | TGCAGCGTCACCGGGACAGGGGATTACCGAGAGACCCAGTACTTC | CSVTGTGDYRETQYF
TRBD1 | TRBJ2-2 | 16 | TRBV6-6 | - | TGTGCCAGCAGTTACTTCCAGGGGGCGAACACCGGGGAGCTGTTTTTT | CASSYFQGANTGELFF
TRBD1 | TRBJ1-4 | 15 | TRBV4-1 | many | TGCGCCAGCAGCCAAGACGGGACAGGGGGGGAAAAACTGTTTTTT | CASSQDGTGGEKLFF
TRBD2 | TRBJ2-3 | 16 | TRBV27 | few | TGTGCCAGCAGTTTTTTAGCTAGCGGGAACCCAGATACGCAGTATTTT | CASSFLASGNPDTQYF
- | TRBJ1-5 | 12 | TRBV4-2 | - | TGTGCCAGCAGCCAAGACCAACAGCCCCAGCATTTT | CASSQDQQPQHF
TRBD2 | TRBJ2-1 | 16 | TRBV12-5 | few | TGTGCTAGTGGTTTGACAGCGGGAGGGAGCTACAATGAGCAGTTCTTC | CASGLTAGGSYNEQFF